This is a list of T cell receptor beta chains from one sample in a study of cytomegalovirus exposure and HLA in healthy donors. TCRdb's copy holds only in-frame clones and misses some; the assay was immunoSEQ multiplex PCR. The table for this sample gives about 140,000 clones. Specimen: PBMCs. These receptors all come from a man in his forties in good health and CMV-seronegative. The CDR3 runs from the conserved cysteine through the conserved F or W.

TRBV7-8	14	TRBJ1-1	CASSVTRGDTEAFF
TRBV6-6	13	TRBJ2-5	CASSPPQGGTQYF
TRBV5-1	13	TRBJ1-1	CASSSQGNTEAFF
TRBV2	15	TRBJ2-5	CASSEGGGAGETQYF
TRBV6-5	12	TRBJ1-1	CASRSGDTEAFF
TRBV6-1	11	TRBJ2-1	CASSVGLEQFF
TRBV29-1	13	TRBJ2-7	CSASPRTGGEQYF
TRBV18	16	TRBJ1-2	CASSEGQGTSNYGYTF
TRBV5-1	15	TRBJ1-6	CASSLAQGWNSPLHF
TRBV7-3	13	TRBJ1-2	CASSHGRSYGYTF